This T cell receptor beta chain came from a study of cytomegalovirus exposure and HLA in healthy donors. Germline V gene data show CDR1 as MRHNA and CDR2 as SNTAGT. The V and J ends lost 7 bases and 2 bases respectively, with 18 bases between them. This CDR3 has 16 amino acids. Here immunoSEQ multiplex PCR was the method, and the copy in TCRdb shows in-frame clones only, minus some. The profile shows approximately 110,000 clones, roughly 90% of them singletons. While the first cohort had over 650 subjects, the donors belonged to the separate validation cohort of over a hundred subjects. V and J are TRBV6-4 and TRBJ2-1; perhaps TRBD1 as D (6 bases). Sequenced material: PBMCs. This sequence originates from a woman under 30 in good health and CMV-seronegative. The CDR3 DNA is TGTGCCAGCAAAACGACCCGACAGGCCCCCTACAATGAGCAGTTCTTC. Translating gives CASKTTRQAPYNEQFF.